These 7 T cell receptor beta chains were sequenced from one sample in a study of human T cells and chemical hapten exposure. TCRdb re-derived calls from the 5' RACE reads in MiXCR, one entry per CDR3 protein. Here the sample spans about 140,000 distinct CDR3 sequences, around 4% being singletons. Whole blood, unfractionated, served as the material for total RNA extraction. The receptor source for this set is a female donor in good health.

Many counts were recorded for this clonotype. The chain combines TRBV5-4 with TRBJ2-3; D tentatively fits TRBD1 or TRBD2 (5 bases each). This CDR3 has 14 residues. The ends were cut back, 4 bases at V and 6 bases at J, with 15 bases in the middle. Germline CDR1 and CDR2: SGHNT and YYREEE (reference sequence). The CDR3 coding sequence is TGTGCCAGCAGCCGGACGGGGCCCACGGATACGCAGTATTTT. Translation: CASSRTGPTDTQYF. The variable domain in full, with the rest retrieved from reference TRBV5-4 and TRBJ2-3, is ETGVTQSPTHLIKTRGQQVTLRCSSQSGHNTVSWYQQALGQGPQFIFQYYREEENGRGNFPPRFSGLQFPNYSSELNVNALELDDSALYLCASSRTGPTDTQYFGPGTRLTVL.

With respect to this clonotype: At one end, the junction sequence differs from germline, possibly due to a read error. V gene TRBV6-2 or TRBV6-3 combines with J gene TRBJ1-1; D call uncertain. The CDR3 has 12 amino acids. Germline CDR1 and CDR2: MNHEY and SVGEGT. The CDR3 region is CGSRTSDTEAFF. CDR3 DNA sequence: TGTGGCAGCAGAACTAGTGACACTGAAGCTTTCTTT.

This clonotype was observed at least ten times. The chain has TRBV24-1 and TRBJ2-1, with 9 positions matching TRBD1. Germline loops: CDR1 KGHDR, CDR2 SFDVKD. Trimming took 3 bases from V and 9 from J; bases not matched to a gene: 5. This CDR3 spans 14 amino acids. The CDR3 spells CATSDTGGATEQFF. The CDR3 DNA sequence: TGTGCCACCAGTGATACAGGGGGCGCGACTGAGCAGTTCTTC.

This clonotype was seen repeatedly, ten times or more. The chain has TRBV13 and TRBJ2-2; D not certain. From germline, CDR1 is PRHDT and CDR2 FYEKMQ (reference sequence). The V and J ends lost 0 bases and 6 bases respectively, with 5 bases between them. The CDR3 loop spans 13 amino acids. CDR3 in amino acids: CASSLGSSGELFF. The CDR3 DNA is TGTGCCAGCAGCTTAGGGTCTTCCGGGGAGCTGTTTTTT.

This chain joins TRBV6-1 and TRBJ2-3, with 10 positions matching TRBD2. J was trimmed by 1 base and V by 7 bases; bases with no gene match: 5. CDR3 length equals 15 residues. Germline CDR1 and CDR2: MNHNS and SASEGT. CDR3 loop: CASTQRGGCTDTQYF. The CDR3 DNA reads TGTGCCAGCACCCAGCGGGGGGGGTGCACAGATACGCAGTATTTT.

This clonotype was seen ten or more times. For the CDR3, the DNA is TGTGCCAGCAGATCCAGCGGTCGGGACAGGGGGAATGAGCAGTTCTTC. Residues: CASRSSGRDRGNEQFF. V and J are TRBV7-9 and TRBJ2-1; 11 bases line up with TRBD1. CDR3 size: 16 residues. The J segment lost 7 bases and the V segment lost 6 bases, leaving 11 bases of the junction unmatched. Germline V gene lookup returns CDR1 SEHNR and CDR2 FQNEAQ (reference sequence). Complete variable domain (other parts from reference TRBV7-9 and TRBJ2-1): DTGVSQNPRHKITKRGQNVTFRCDPISEHNRLYWYRQTLGQGPEFLTYFQNEAQLEKSRLLSDRFSAERPKGSFSTLEIQRTEQGDSAMYLCASRSSGRDRGNEQFFGPGTRLTVL.

The rearrangement uses TRBV5-1 and TRBJ2-6, with D perhaps TRBD2 (5 bases). The germline V gene encodes CDR1 SGHRS and CDR2 YFSETQ. V lost 0 bases to trimming and J lost 2 bases, with 12 bases between them. This CDR3 comprises 17 residues. The CDR3 loop is CASSLALPGTGANVLTF. The CDR3 nucleotides are TGCGCCAGCAGCTTGGCTTTACCCGGGACTGGGGCCAACGTCCTGACTTTC.